This T cell receptor beta chain was identified in a study of shared clonotypes between healthy human individuals. Selected positively for CCR7 and CD45RO-negative, naive CD8 cells excluded terminally differentiated effector memory CD45RA+ cells. The study's findings and limits: Naive subsets tended to show greater estimated richness than memory subsets. Sampling was confined to blood; repertoires within tissues likely differ.

As originally analysed: ImmunoSEQ output lacked quality scores and full-length reads, limiting matched filtering. Using immunoSEQ multiplex PCR, the repertoire was profiled, and TCRdb retains in-frame clones only, with some absent. Clone size and V and J calls were adopted from that table, with D and trimming inferred from the DNA. The sample contains about 2,200,000 clones, just over 90% of which appear only once. Concerning this clone itself: Its target is not known.

Germline CDR1 and CDR2: MGHRA and YSYEKL. V was clipped by 0 bases and J by 4 bases; unmatched bases: 9. The CDR3 extends over 17 amino acids. The gene calls are TRBV4-1 and TRBJ2-5; 9 bases map to TRBD1. The TCR was taken from a man between 18 and 29 years old in good health. Some clones in this sample may be carry-over from other donors' samples. What was sequenced was naive CD8+ T cells from PBMCs. The CDR3 reads CASSQDRGTGFGETQYF. The CDR3 bases are TGCGCCAGCAGCCAAGATCGTGGGACAGGGTTCGGAGAGACCCAGTACTTC.